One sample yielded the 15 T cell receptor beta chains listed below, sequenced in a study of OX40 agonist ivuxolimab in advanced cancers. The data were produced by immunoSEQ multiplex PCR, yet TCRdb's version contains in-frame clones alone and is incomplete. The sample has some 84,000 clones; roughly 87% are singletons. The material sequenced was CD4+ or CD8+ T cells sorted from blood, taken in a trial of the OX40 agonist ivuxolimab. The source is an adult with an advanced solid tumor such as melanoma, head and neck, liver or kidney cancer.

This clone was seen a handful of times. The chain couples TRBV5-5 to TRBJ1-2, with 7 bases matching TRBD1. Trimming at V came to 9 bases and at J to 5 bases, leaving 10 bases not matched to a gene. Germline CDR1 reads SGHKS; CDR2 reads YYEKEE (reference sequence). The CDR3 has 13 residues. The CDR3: CAKSHRGAYGYTF. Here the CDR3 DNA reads TGTGCCAAAAGCCACAGGGGTGCGTATGGCTACACCTTC.

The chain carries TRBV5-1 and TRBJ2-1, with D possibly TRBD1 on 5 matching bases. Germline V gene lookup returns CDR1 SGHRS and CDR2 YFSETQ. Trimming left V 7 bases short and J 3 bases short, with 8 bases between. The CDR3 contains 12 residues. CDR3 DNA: TGCGCCAGCCATGACAGCTACAATGAGCAGTTCTTC. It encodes CASHDSYNEQFF.

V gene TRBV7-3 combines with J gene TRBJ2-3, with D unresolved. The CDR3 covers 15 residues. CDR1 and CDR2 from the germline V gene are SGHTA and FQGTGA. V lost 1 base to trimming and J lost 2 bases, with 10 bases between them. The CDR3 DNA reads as TGTGCCAGCAGCTTAAATTTGGTTAACACAGATACGCAGTATTTT. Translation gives CASSLNLVNTDTQYF.

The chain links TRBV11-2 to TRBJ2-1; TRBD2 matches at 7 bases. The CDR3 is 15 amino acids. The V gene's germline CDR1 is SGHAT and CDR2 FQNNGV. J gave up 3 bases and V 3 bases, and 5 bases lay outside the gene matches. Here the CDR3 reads CASSLGGLDYNEQFF. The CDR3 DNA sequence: TGTGCCAGCAGCTTGGGTGGACTAGACTACAATGAGCAGTTCTTC.

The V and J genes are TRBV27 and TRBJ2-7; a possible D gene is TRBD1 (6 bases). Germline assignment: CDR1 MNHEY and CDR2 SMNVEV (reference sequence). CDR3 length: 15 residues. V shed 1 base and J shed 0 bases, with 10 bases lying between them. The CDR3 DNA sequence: TGTGCCAGCAGTTTATGGGGGCGAAGCTCCTACGAGCAGTACTTC. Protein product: CASSLWGRSSYEQYF.

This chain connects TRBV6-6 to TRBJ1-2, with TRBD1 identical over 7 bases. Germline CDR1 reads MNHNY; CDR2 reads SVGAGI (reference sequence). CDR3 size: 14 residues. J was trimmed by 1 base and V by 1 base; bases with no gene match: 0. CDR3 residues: CASSYWDSNYGYTF. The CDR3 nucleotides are TGTGCCAGCAGTTACTGGGACAGTAACTATGGCTACACCTTC.

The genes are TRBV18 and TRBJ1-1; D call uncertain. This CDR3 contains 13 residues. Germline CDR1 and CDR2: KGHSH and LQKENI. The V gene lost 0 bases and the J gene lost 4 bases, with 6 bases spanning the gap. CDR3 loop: CASSPPGITEAFF. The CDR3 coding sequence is TGTGCCAGCTCACCACCAGGGATCACTGAAGCTTTCTTT.

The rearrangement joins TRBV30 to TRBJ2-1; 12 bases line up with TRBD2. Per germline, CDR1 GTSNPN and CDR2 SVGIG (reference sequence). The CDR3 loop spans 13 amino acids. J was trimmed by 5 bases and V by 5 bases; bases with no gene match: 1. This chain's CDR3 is CAWGLAGHNEQFF. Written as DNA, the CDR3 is TGTGCCTGGGGACTAGCGGGGCACAATGAGCAGTTCTTC.

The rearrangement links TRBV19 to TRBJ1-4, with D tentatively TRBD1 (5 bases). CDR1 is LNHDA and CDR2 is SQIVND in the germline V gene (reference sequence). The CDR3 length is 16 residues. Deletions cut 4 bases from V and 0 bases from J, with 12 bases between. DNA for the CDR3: TGTGCCAGTAGTACGAACAGGTTTGCAACTAATGAAAAACTGTTTTTT. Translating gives CASSTNRFATNEKLFF.

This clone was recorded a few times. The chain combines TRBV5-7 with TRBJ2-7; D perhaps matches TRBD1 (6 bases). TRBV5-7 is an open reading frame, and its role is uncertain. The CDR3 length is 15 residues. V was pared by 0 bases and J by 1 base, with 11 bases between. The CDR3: CASSLGGDRSYEQYF. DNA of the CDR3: TGTGCCAGCAGCTTGGGGGGCGACAGGTCCTACGAGCAGTACTTC.

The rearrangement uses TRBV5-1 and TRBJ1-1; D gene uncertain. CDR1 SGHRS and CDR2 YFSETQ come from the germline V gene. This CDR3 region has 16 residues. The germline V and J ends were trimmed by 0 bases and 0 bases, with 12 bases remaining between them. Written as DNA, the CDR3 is TGCGCCAGCAGCTTGGCCCTACAGAGCGTGAACACTGAAGCTTTCTTT. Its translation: CASSLALQSVNTEAFF.

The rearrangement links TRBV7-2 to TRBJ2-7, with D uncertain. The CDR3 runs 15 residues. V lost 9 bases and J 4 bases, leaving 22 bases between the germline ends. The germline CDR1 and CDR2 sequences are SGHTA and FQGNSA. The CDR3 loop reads CASTQPSGGPYEQYF. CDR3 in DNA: TGTGCCAGTACGCAACCGTCAGGCGGCCCATACGAGCAGTACTTC. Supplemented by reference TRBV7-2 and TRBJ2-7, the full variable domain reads GAGVSQSPSNKVTEKGKDVELRCDPISGHTALYWYRQSLGQGLEFLIYFQGNSAPDKSGLPSDRFSAERTGGSVSTLTIQRTQQEDSAVYLCASTQPSGGPYEQYFGPGTRLTVT.

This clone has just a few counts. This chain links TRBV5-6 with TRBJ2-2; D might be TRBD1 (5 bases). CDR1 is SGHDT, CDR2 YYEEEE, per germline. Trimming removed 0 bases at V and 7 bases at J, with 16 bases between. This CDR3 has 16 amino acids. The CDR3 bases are TGTGCCAGCAGCTTGGTGGGCAGGGCGAGGAACGGGGAGCTGTTTTTT. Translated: CASSLVGRARNGELFF. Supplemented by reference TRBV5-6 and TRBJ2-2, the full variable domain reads DAGVTQSPTHLIKTRGQQVTLRCSPKSGHDTVSWYQQALGQGPQFIFQYYEEEERQRGNFPDRFSGHQFPNYSSELNVNALLLGDSALYLCASSLVGRARNGELFFGEGSRLTVL.

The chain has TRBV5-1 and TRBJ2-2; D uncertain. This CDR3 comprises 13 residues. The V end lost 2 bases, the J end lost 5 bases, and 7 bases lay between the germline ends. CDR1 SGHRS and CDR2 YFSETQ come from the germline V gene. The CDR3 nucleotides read TGCGCCAGCAGCTTCGCGGAAACCGGGGAGCTGTTTTTT. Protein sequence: CASSFAETGELFF.

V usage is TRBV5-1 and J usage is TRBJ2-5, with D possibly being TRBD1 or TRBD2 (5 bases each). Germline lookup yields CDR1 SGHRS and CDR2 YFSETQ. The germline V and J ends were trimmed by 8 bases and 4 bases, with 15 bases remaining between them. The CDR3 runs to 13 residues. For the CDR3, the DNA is TGCGCCAGTCGGGGCGCACCGGGAGAGACCCAGTACTTC. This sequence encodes CASRGAPGETQYF.